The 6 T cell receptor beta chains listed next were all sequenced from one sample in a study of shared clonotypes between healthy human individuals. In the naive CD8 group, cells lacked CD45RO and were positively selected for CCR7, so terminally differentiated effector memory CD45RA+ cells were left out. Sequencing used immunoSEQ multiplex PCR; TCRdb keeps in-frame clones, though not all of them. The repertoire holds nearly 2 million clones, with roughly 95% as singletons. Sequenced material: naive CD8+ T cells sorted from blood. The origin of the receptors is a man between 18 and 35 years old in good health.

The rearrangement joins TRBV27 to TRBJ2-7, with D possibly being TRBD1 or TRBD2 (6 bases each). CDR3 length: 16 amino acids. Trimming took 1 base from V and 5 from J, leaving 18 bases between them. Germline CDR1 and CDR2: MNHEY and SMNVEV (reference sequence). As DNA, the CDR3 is TGTGCCAGCAGTTTATATATGACAGGAGGGGGTAACGAGCAGTACTTC. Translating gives CASSLYMTGGGNEQYF.

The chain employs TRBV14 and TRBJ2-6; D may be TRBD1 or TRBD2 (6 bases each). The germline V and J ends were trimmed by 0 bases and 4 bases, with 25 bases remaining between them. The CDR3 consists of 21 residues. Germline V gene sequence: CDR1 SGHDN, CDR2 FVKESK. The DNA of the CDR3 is TGTGCCAGCAGCCAAGATGCGGTGGGGGGCCTTCCCCCAGGCGGGGCCAACGTCCTGACTTTC. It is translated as CASSQDAVGGLPPGGANVLTF.

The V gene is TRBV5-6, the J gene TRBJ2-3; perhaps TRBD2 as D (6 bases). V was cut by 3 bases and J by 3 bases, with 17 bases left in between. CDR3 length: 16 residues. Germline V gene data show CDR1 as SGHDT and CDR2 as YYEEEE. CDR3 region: CASSWTMGGWTDTQYF. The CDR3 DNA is TGTGCCAGCAGCTGGACAATGGGGGGTTGGACAGATACGCAGTATTTT. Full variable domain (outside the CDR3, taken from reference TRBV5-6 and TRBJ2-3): DAGVTQSPTHLIKTRGQQVTLRCSPKSGHDTVSWYQQALGQGPQFIFQYYEEEERQRGNFPDRFSGHQFPNYSSELNVNALLLGDSALYLCASSWTMGGWTDTQYFGPGTRLTVL.

CDR3: CASSLGDSVTLYF. The CDR3 nucleotides read TGTGCCAGCAGCTTAGGCGACTCGGTAACTTTGTACTTC. V gene TRBV6-6 combines with J gene TRBJ2-4; D unclear. Trimming pared 6 bases from V and 15 bases from J, leaving 21 bases between. This CDR3 is built from 13 residues. From germline, CDR1 is MNHNY and CDR2 SVGAGI (reference sequence).

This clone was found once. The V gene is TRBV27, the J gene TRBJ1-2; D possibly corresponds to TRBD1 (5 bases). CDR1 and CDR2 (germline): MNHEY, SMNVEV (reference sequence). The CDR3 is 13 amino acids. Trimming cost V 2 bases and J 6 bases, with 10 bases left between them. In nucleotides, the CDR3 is TGTGCCAGCAGTTTAAACAGGTTTAATGGCTACACCTTC. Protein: CASSLNRFNGYTF.

CDR3 region: CASSDPASGYNEQFF. DNA of the CDR3: TGTGCCAGCAGTGACCCTGCTAGCGGATACAATGAGCAGTTCTTC. V and J are TRBV6-4 and TRBJ2-1; TRBD2 aligns across 7 bases. Germline CDR1 and CDR2: MRHNA and SNTAGT. With 2 bases clipped from V and 4 bases from J, the junction kept 5 bases outside the gene matches. This CDR3 contains 15 residues.